The rows below give T cell receptor beta chains drawn from one sample of a study of OX40 agonist ivuxolimab in advanced cancers. The table came from immunoSEQ multiplex PCR; TCRdb's copy has only in-frame clones and leaves some out. The sample includes 70,000 to 75,000 clones, roughly 86% of them seen just once. The sequences come from CD4+ or CD8+ T cells sorted from blood, collected in a trial of the OX40 agonist ivuxolimab. Every receptor here comes from an adult with an advanced solid tumor such as melanoma, head and neck, liver or kidney cancer. Each CDR3 is given with its conserved first and last residue. Each record gives: CDR3 protein, CDR3 DNA, D gene, V gene, J gene, clone size. A D gene is named only where the DNA matches it firmly. Rows may omit the clone size; those that give it use once, few, many or a size class.

CASSHGIMGGAVNEQFF,TGTGCCAGCAGCCATGGCATTATGGGGGGCGCGGTCAATGAGCAGTTCTTC,NA,TRBV4-2,TRBJ2-1,NA
CASSLSRDSLSTNEKLFF,TGTGCCAGCAGTTTATCGCGAGACAGTTTATCAACTAATGAAAAACTGTTTTTT,NA,TRBV27,TRBJ1-4,NA
CASRETGGGRLEAFF,TGTGCCAGTAGAGAGACAGGGGGCGGTCGACTTGAAGCTTTCTTT,TRBD1,TRBV19,TRBJ1-1,NA
CASSKDARGGPYEQYF,TGTGCCAGCAGCAAAGATGCGCGGGGGGGCCCCTACGAGCAGTACTTC,NA,TRBV21-1,TRBJ2-7,NA
CASSYGTGGTEAFF,TGTGCCAGCAGTTACGGGACAGGGGGCACTGAAGCTTTCTTT,TRBD1,TRBV6-5,TRBJ1-1,few
CASSQEVDSPAMRQYF,TGTGCCAGCAGCCAAGAAGTGGACAGTCCCGCAATGCGCCAGTACTTC,NA,TRBV14,TRBJ2-5,NA
CASSLYSYGETQYF,TGCGCCAGCAGCTTGTACTCTTACGGAGAGACCCAGTACTTC,NA,TRBV5-1,TRBJ2-5,NA
CASSLGQSGNQPQHF,TGTGCCAGCAGCTTAGGGCAGTCCGGCAATCAGCCCCAGCATTTT,NA,TRBV7-6,TRBJ1-5,medium-sized
CASSQEASPGGGTDTQYF,TGCGCCAGCAGCCAAGAAGCCTCCCCGGGCGGGGGCACAGATACGCAGTATTTT,NA,TRBV4-3,TRBJ2-3,NA
CASSSTGSSYNEQFF,TGCGCCAGCAGCTCCACGGGCAGCTCCTACAATGAGCAGTTCTTC,NA,TRBV5-1,TRBJ2-1,NA
CSVEGGAGVEYNEQFF,TGCAGCGTTGAAGGGGGAGCGGGAGTTGAGTACAATGAGCAGTTCTTC,TRBD2,TRBV29-1,TRBJ2-1,NA
CASSPTQAEGTEAFF,TGTGCCAGCAGCCCCACCCAGGCGGAGGGCACTGAAGCTTTCTTT,NA,TRBV4-2,TRBJ1-1,NA
CSVEDPDRGSYEQYF,TGCAGCGTTGAAGACCCGGACAGGGGGTCCTACGAGCAGTACTTC,TRBD1,TRBV29-1,TRBJ2-7,once